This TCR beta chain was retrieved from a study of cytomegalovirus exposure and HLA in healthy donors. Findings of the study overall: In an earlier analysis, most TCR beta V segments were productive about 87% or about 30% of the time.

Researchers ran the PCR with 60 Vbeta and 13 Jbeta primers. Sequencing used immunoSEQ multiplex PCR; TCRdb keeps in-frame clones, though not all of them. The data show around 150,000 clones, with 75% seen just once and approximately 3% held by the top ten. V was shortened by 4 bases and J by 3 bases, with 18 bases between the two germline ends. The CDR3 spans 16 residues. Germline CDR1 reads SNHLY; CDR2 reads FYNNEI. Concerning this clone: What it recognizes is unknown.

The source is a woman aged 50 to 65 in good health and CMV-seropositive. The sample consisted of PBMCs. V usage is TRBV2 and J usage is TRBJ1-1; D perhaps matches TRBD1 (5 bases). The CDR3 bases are TGTGCCAGCAGTGGTTTCGCAGGGATTGGGTACACTGAAGCTTTCTTT. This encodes CASSGFAGIGYTEAFF.